This entry lists 22 T cell receptor beta chains sequenced from one sample in a study of T cell responses to AZD1222 COVID-19 vaccine (dated by TCRdb to 2020 to 2022). The protocol used for the library was the immunoSEQ multiplex PCR assay. The immuneACCESS repertoire file appears here via TCRdb, limited to in-frame rearrangements. These files lack a portion of the clones; in checked studies, under half of the deficit traces to unresolved V genes, and the cause of the others is not known. Counted in this sample were about 80,000 clones; 75% to 95% of them appeared once. The ten largest clones represent 8% of the sample. The label giving this sample's time point can be read as: about 28 days (+/-7) after the second vaccine dose. The input for sequencing was peripheral blood, taken 28 days after the second AZD1222 dose. Receptor source: an adult who received the AZD1222 COVID-19 vaccine.

This clone was detected once. The chain couples TRBV27 to TRBJ2-3; TRBD2 matches 10 bases. Trimming cost V 8 bases and J 7 bases; bases outside gene matches: 6. This CDR3 region has 13 residues. Germline V gives CDR1 MNHEY, CDR2 SMNVEV (reference sequence). CDR3 sequence reads: CASASGSRNTQYF. CDR3 in DNA: TGTGCCAGCGCTAGCGGGAGTCGAAATACGCAGTATTTT.

The chain recombines TRBV9 with TRBJ2-1, with TRBD1 matching 12 bases. V was clipped by 0 bases and J by 9 bases; unmatched bases: 4. Germline V lookup: CDR1 SGDLS, CDR2 YYNGEE. The CDR3 has 15 amino acids. In DNA form, the CDR3 reads TGTGCCAGCAGCGTAGAGGGGACAGGGGGCGGTGAGCAGTTCTTC. This sequence encodes CASSVEGTGGGEQFF.

The rearrangement uses TRBV27 and TRBJ2-7; 16 bases line up with TRBD2. Germline CDR1 reads MNHEY; CDR2 reads SMNVEV (reference sequence). The CDR3 is made up of 23 amino acids. J gave up 0 bases and V 7 bases, and 24 bases lay outside the gene matches. Written as DNA, the CDR3 is TGTGCCAGCATAGTCAGCCGTCGTCAGTTGGGACTAGCGGGAGGGACTATCTCCTACGAGCAGTACTTC. This encodes CASIVSRRQLGLAGGTISYEQYF.

The J gene is TRBJ2-3, the V gene TRBV5-4; D is unresolved. The V and J ends lost 2 bases and 2 bases respectively, with 12 bases between them. Per the germline V gene, CDR1 is SGHNT and CDR2 is YYREEE (reference sequence). The CDR3 runs 15 residues. CDR3 sequence: CASSFQPKLTDTQYF. In DNA form, the CDR3 reads TGTGCCAGCAGCTTCCAACCTAAACTCACAGATACGCAGTATTTT.

J is TRBJ2-1 and V is TRBV6-2 or TRBV6-3; D call uncertain. The CDR3 runs to 16 residues. CDR1 is MNHEY and CDR2 is SVGEGT in the germline V gene. Trimming shortened V by 5 bases and J by 0 bases, and 14 bases separated the two germline ends. The CDR3 spells CASSLFDWSSYNEQFF. CDR3 DNA: TGTGCCAGCAGTCTATTCGACTGGAGCTCCTACAATGAGCAGTTCTTC.

The V call is TRBV7-2, the J call TRBJ2-5; TRBD2 matches at 11 bases. In germline, CDR1 is SGHTA, CDR2 FQGNSA. V trimming: 5 bases; J trimming: 6 bases; junction bases outside the gene matches: 8. This CDR3 has 15 amino acids. For the CDR3, the DNA is TGTGCCAGCAGCCCCGAGACTAGCGGGAAAAAGACCCAGTACTTC. It yields the protein CASSPETSGKKTQYF.

The chain links TRBV9 to TRBJ2-6; tentatively, D is TRBD1 or TRBD2 (5 bases each). Germline CDR1 SGDLS, CDR2 YYNGEE. The CDR3 contains 15 residues. Trimming took off 6 bases at V and 3 bases at J, with 13 bases between the two ends. CDR3 DNA: TGTGCCAGCACCCTGTTGGGGGATGGGGCCAACGTCCTGACTTTC. Amino acid sequence: CASTLLGDGANVLTF. Drawing the rest from reference TRBV9 and TRBJ2-6, the complete variable domain is DSGVTQTPKHLITATGQRVTLRCSPRSGDLSVYWYQQSLDQGLQFLIQYYNGEERAKGNILERFSAQQFPDLHSELNLSSLELGDSALYFCASTLLGDGANVLTFGAGSRLTVL.

The V call is TRBV5-5, the J call TRBJ1-1; 7 positions agree with TRBD1. CDR3 length equals 13 residues. After removal of 5 bases from V and 10 bases from J, the junction contained 11 bases not matched to a gene. Germline CDR1 SGHKS, CDR2 YYEKEE (reference sequence). The CDR3 nucleotides read TGTGCCAGCAGATCGACAGGGACTTTGGGAGCTTTCTTT. As protein: CASRSTGTLGAFF.

V and J are TRBV6-5 and TRBJ2-1; 10 nucleotides agree with TRBD2. Germline-derived CDR1 and CDR2 are MNHEY and SVGAGI. The CDR3 has 14 amino acids. V lost 4 bases to trimming and J lost 6 bases; unmatched junction nucleotides: 3. The CDR3, as DNA: TGTGCCAGCAGTTCCCGGACTAGCGGCAATGAGCAGTTCTTC. Translating gives CASSSRTSGNEQFF.

As to this clone: Other nucleotide sequences from this sample produce the same CDR3. The chain carries TRBV7-9 and TRBJ2-7; 9 bases agree with TRBD1. J was trimmed by 5 bases and V by 5 bases; bases with no gene match: 7. The CDR3 is 14 residues long. Germline V gene data show CDR1 as SEHNR and CDR2 as FQNEAQ (reference sequence). The CDR3 DNA reads as TGTGCCAGCAGCCTGGGACAGGGAGGGAACGAGCAGTACTTC. Protein product: CASSLGQGGNEQYF.

This rearrangement joins TRBV5-4 to TRBJ1-2; perhaps TRBD1 as D (5 bases). The CDR3 is 12 residues long. Per germline, CDR1 SGHNT and CDR2 YYREEE (reference sequence). Trimming left V 5 bases short and J 2 bases short, with 7 bases between. CDR3 sequence: CASRRQNYGYTF. DNA of the CDR3: TGTGCCAGCAGACGACAGAACTATGGCTACACCTTC.

V gene TRBV27 combines with J gene TRBJ2-1; unclear D gene. This CDR3 region has 15 residues. CDR1 MNHEY and CDR2 SMNVEV come from the germline V gene (reference sequence). V shed 2 bases and J shed 1 base, with 9 bases lying between them. The CDR3 loop is CASSLRGSSYNEQFF. The CDR3 DNA follows: TGTGCCAGCAGTTTACGAGGTTCTTCCTACAATGAGCAGTTCTTC.

This chain connects TRBV5-1 to TRBJ2-5; possible D gene TRBD2, 5 bases. The germline CDR1 and CDR2 sequences are SGHRS and YFSETQ. V was clipped by 2 bases and J by 4 bases, with 9 bases between them. The CDR3 is 13 residues long. The CDR3 nucleotides are TGCGCCAGCAGCTTTAGGAGCGGAGAGACCCAGTACTTC. It specifies CASSFRSGETQYF. Filled out from reference TRBV5-1 and TRBJ2-5, the complete variable domain reads KAGVTQTPRYLIKTRGQQVTLSCSPISGHRSVSWYQQTPGQGLQFLFEYFSETQRNKGNFPGRFSGRQFSNSRSEMNVSTLELGDSALYLCASSFRSGETQYFGPGTRLLVL.

V and J are TRBV11-3 and TRBJ2-5; TRBD2 aligns across 12 bases. Per the germline V gene, CDR1 is SGHNT and CDR2 is YENEEA. J gave up 0 bases and V 5 bases, and 4 bases lay outside the gene matches. The CDR3 covers 16 residues. DNA for the CDR3: TGTGCCAGCAGCCTTCGGACTAGCGGGGACCAAGAGACCCAGTACTTC. The encoded protein is CASSLRTSGDQETQYF. Together with reference TRBV11-3 and TRBJ2-5, the CDR3 gives the full variable domain: EAGVVQSPRYKIIEKKQPVAFWCNPISGHNTLYWYLQNLGQGPELLIRYENEEAVDDSQLPKDRFSAERLKGVDSTLKIQPAELGDSAVYLCASSLRTSGDQETQYFGPGTRLLVL.

This chain joins TRBV4-3 and TRBJ1-1; 7 bases match TRBD1. The junction had 3 bases not matched to a gene; V was cut back by 0 bases and J by 8 bases. The CDR3 is 13 residues long. Per the germline V gene, CDR1 is LGHNA and CDR2 is YSLEER. The CDR3 protein is CASSQEEQGEAFF. For the CDR3, the DNA is TGCGCCAGCAGCCAAGAGGAACAGGGGGAAGCTTTCTTT.

V gene TRBV6-2 or TRBV6-3 combines with J gene TRBJ2-7; the D gene is possibly TRBD2 (5 bases). CDR3 length equals 15 residues. CDR1 and CDR2 (germline): MNHEY, SVGEGT. The ends were cut back, 2 bases at V and 0 bases at J, with 11 bases in the middle. CDR3 residues: CASSYDGLRSYEQYF. CDR3 in DNA: TGTGCCAGCAGTTACGACGGACTTCGCTCCTACGAGCAGTACTTC.

The chain combines TRBV29-1 with TRBJ1-5, with a tentative D call TRBD1 (6 bases). This CDR3 is 13 amino acids long. Trimming shortened V by 5 bases and J by 6 bases, and 14 bases separated the two germline ends. Germline CDR1 is SQVTM and CDR2 is ANQGSEA. The CDR3 DNA follows: TGCAGCGTTAGGACAGTCCCGGGTCAGCCCCAGCATTTT. Protein: CSVRTVPGQPQHF.

V gene TRBV28 combines with J gene TRBJ2-7; 7 positions agree with TRBD2. Trimming removed 5 bases from V and 2 bases from J; junction bases left unmatched: 18. CDR1 and CDR2 from the germline V gene are MDHEN and SYDVKM. CDR3 size: 18 residues. The CDR3, as DNA: TGTGCCAGCAGTCCACCCGGGACTAATATTGGCCCAGCCTACGAGCAGTACTTC. Translated: CASSPPGTNIGPAYEQYF.

This chain joins TRBV21-1 and TRBJ1-6. TRBV21-1 is a documented pseudogene. The CDR3 spans 15 residues. The CDR3 protein is CASSIGGLRNSPLHF. In nucleotides, the CDR3 is TGTGCCAGCAGCATCGGGGGTCTTCGGAATTCACCCCTCCACTTT.

V usage is TRBV6-5 and J usage is TRBJ1-4; D is unclear. The CDR3 contains 15 residues. The germline V gene encodes CDR1 MNHEY and CDR2 SVGAGI. V was clipped by 5 bases and J by 5 bases, with 15 bases between them. The CDR3 DNA reads TGTGCCAGCAGTAAACCTTCAGGCGGAAATGAAAAACTGTTTTTT. Its protein is CASSKPSGGNEKLFF.

The gene calls are TRBV2 and TRBJ2-7; 8 bases are shared with TRBD1. V shed 0 bases and J 5 bases; nucleotides not matched to a gene: 12. Per the germline V gene, CDR1 is SNHLY and CDR2 is FYNNEI. The CDR3 contains 17 residues. The CDR3 DNA reads TGTGCCAGCAGTGAAGCGAAGAGGAGGACAGGGTCACACGAGCAGTACTTC. This encodes CASSEAKRRTGSHEQYF. Combining the CDR3 with reference TRBV2 and TRBJ2-7 gives the whole variable domain EPEVTQTPSHQVTQMGQEVILRCVPISNHLYFYWYRQILGQKVEFLVSFYNNEISEKSEIFDDQFSVERPDGSNFTLKIRSTKLEDSAMYFCASSEAKRRTGSHEQYFGPGTRLTVT.

This clone was seen once. This chain joins TRBV7-2 and TRBJ1-2; no firm D call. This CDR3 spans 11 amino acids. With 9 bases removed from V and 2 bases from J, the gap between germline ends came to 7 bases. In germline, CDR1 is SGHTA, CDR2 FQGNSA. The CDR3 sequence: CASKQNYGYTF. In DNA form, the CDR3 reads TGTGCCAGTAAACAGAACTATGGCTACACCTTC.